The clone carrying this TCR beta chain was recorded a few times. Its antigen is unknown. This sample stems from a study of post-analysis software for immune sequencing data. Overall study findings and caveats: Relative to controls, patients had a few TRBV segments at higher frequency, with TRBV5-6, TRBV5-1 and TRBV20-1 among these.

This CDR3 region has 13 residues. With 3 bases removed from V and 0 bases from J, the gap between germline ends came to 6 bases. The V gene's germline CDR1 is LNHDA and CDR2 SQIVND (reference sequence). Unique molecular identifiers featured in each of the TCR beta cDNA libraries. From the PCR reads, TCRdb called clonotypes with MiXCR, one entry per CDR3 protein. The table has 820,000 or so distinct CDR3 sequences, approximately 53% seen once; the top ten hold over 4%. Specimen: blood. This clonotype originated in a girl aged 10-17 years with multiple sclerosis. The chain joins TRBV19 to TRBJ2-7; D may be TRBD2 (6 bases). The CDR3 sequence is CASSMGLSYEQYF. As DNA, the CDR3 is TGTGCCAGTAGTATGGGACTCTCCTACGAGCAGTACTTC.